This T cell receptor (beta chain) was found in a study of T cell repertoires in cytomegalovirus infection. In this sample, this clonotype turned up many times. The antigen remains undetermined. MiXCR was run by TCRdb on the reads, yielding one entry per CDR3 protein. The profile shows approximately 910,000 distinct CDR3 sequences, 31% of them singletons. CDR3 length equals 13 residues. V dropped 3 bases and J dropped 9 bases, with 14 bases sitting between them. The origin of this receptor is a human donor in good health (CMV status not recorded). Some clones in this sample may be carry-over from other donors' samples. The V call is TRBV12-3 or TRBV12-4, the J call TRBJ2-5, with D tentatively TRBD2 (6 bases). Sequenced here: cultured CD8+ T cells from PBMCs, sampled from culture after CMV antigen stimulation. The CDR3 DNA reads TGTGCCAGCAGTTTGGGACGGCCGGGGGCCCAGTACTTC. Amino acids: CASSLGRPGAQYF.